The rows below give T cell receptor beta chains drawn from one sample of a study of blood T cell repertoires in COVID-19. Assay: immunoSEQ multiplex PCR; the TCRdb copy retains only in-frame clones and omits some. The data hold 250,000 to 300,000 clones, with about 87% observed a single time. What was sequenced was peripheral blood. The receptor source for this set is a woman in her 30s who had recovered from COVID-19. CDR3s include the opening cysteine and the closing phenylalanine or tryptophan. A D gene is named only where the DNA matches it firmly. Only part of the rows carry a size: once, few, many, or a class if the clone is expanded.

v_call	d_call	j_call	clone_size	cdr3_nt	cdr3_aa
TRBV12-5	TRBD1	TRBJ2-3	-	TGTGCTAGTGGCGGAACAGGGGGCCCAGATACGCAGTATTTT	CASGGTGGPDTQYF
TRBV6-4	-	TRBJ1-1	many	TGTGCCAGCAGTGCGTGGGGCAACGGTGAGGTCTCTGAAGCTTTCTTT	CASSAWGNGEVSEAFF
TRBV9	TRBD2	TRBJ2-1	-	TGTGCCAGCAGCACACCACTAGCGGGGGGAACGAAGAGCTCCTACAATGAGCAGTTCTTC	CASSTPLAGGTKSSYNEQFF
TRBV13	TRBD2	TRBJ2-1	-	TGTGCCAGCAGCGCCCCCTCTAGCGGGGCCGCGTTCTTC	CASSAPSSGAAFF
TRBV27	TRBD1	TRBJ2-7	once	TGTGCCAGCAGGGAGACAGGGGGCTTAGTCAACGAGCAGTACTTC	CASRETGGLVNEQYF
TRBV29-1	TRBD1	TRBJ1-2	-	TGCAGCGTGGAGATCACAGGGGGCGGCTACACCTTC	CSVEITGGGYTF
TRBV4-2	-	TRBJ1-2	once	TGTGCCAGCAGCCGCGGACAGAACTATGGCTACACCTTC	CASSRGQNYGYTF
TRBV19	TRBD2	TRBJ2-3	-	TGTGCCAGTACTGGCGGGGGGTTGGATACGCAGTATTTT	CASTGGGLDTQYF
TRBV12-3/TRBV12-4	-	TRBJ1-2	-	TGTGCCAGCAGTGTCGGGGATTATGGCTACACCTTC	CASSVGDYGYTF
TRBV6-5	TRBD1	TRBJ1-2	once	TGTGCCAGCAGGCGACAGGGGATTGGTGGTGGCTACACCTTC	CASRRQGIGGGYTF
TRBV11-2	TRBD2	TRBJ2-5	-	TGTGCCAGCAGCCCCCACGTCGGGGGGGTTGAAGAGACCCAGTACTTC	CASSPHVGGVEETQYF
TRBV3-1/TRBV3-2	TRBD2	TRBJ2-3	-	TGTGCCAGCAGCCGGGTCGCTAGCGGGGGCCTAGGGGCAGATACGCAGTATTTT	CASSRVASGGLGADTQYF
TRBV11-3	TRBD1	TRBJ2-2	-	TGTGCCAGCAGCTTAGACGTGGGACAGGGACAATTCGCCGGGGAGCTGTTTTTT	CASSLDVGQGQFAGELFF
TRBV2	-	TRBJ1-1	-	TGTGCCAGCAGGGCCGGACGGGAAACTGAAGCTTTCTTT	CASRAGRETEAFF
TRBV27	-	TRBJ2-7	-	TGTGCCAGCAGTTTATGGAACGCAGGTCCTTCCGAGCAGTACTTC	CASSLWNAGPSEQYF
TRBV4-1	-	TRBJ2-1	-	TGCGCCAGCAGCCAAGAGTCGCGGACACTCTACAATGAGCAGTTCTTC	CASSQESRTLYNEQFF
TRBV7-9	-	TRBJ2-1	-	TGTGCCAGCAGCTTAGTTAGTCATGAGCAGTTCTTC	CASSLVSHEQFF
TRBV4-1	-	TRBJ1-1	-	TGCGCCAGCAGCCCCCAAAGGGGGACGGGAACCACTGAAGCTTTCTTT	CASSPQRGTGTTEAFF
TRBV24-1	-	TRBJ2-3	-	TGTGCCACCAGTGACCCCCTCGTTTCCGGTGGTGATACGCAGTATTTT	CATSDPLVSGGDTQYF
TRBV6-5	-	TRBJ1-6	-	TGTGCCAGCAGCCAAGGGGAGGATTCACCCCTCCACTTT	CASSQGEDSPLHF
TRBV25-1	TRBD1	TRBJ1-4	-	TGTGCCAGCAGTGAACAGGGGGCCGGAGAAAAACTGTTTTTT	CASSEQGAGEKLFF
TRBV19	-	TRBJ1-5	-	TGTGCCAGTAGTATATTAGGCAGGGAAGGCAATCAGCCCCAGCATTTT	CASSILGREGNQPQHF
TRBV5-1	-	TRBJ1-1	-	TGCGCCAGCCACAGGGACCTGAACACTGAAGCTTTCTTT	CASHRDLNTEAFF
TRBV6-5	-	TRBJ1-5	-	TGTGCCAGCAGTCAGGGGTTTTTTCAGCCCCAGCATTTT	CASSQGFFQPQHF
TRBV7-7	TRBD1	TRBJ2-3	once	TGTGCCAGCAGCCGGGACAGGGGAGATACGCAGTATTTT	CASSRDRGDTQYF
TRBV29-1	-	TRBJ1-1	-	TGCAGCCTTACCGAGAACGCTGAAGCTTTCTTT	CSLTENAEAFF
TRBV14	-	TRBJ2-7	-	TGTGCCAGCAGCCAACTAAGCCGCAGGGACAAGAGGTACGAGCAGTACTTC	CASSQLSRRDKRYEQYF
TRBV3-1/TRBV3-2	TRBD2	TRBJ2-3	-	TGTGCCAGCAGATGGCGGGGGGGCCAAGATACGCAGTATTTT	CASRWRGGQDTQYF
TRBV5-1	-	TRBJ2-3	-	TGCGCCAGCAGCTTGGCGTGGTCAGGCACAGATACGCAGTATTTT	CASSLAWSGTDTQYF
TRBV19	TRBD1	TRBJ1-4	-	TGTGCCACCGGACAGGAGACTAATGAAAAACTGTTTTTT	CATGQETNEKLFF
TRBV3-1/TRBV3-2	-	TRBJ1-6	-	TGTGCCAGCAGTCTCGGGACACCTGGAAATTCACCCCTCCACTTT	CASSLGTPGNSPLHF
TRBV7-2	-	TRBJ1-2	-	TGTGCCAGCAGCTTAGCCCCTCGCGAAACCGAGGGCTACACCTTC	CASSLAPRETEGYTF
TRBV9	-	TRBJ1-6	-	TGTGCCAGCAGCGCGGGGGGTGGTAGGGGCGATTCACCCCTCCACTTT	CASSAGGGRGDSPLHF
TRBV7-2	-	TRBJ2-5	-	TGTGGCAGCGCGGGCAGTAGAAAAGAGACCCAGTACTTC	CGSAGSRKETQYF
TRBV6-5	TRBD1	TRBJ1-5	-	TGTGCCAGCAGTCCGGGACAGTACCAGCCCCAGCATTTT	CASSPGQYQPQHF
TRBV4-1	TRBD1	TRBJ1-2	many	TGCGCCAGCACCCCCCAAGCCCGGGACAGGGACGGCTACACCTTC	CASTPQARDRDGYTF
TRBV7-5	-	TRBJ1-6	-	TGTGCCAGAAGCTTAGTTTCAGGTTTTAGCTCCTATAATTCACCCCTCCACTTT	CARSLVSGFSSYNSPLHF
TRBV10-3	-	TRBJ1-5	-	TGTGCCATCAGTGAGCGCCAGGATAGCAATCAGCCCCAGCATTTT	CAISERQDSNQPQHF
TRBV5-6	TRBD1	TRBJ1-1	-	TGTGCCAGCAGCCGGACAGGGAAGAACACTGAAGCTTTCTTT	CASSRTGKNTEAFF
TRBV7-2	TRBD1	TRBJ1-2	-	TGTGCCAGCAGCTATCGACAGGGAGGCTATGGCTACACCTTC	CASSYRQGGYGYTF
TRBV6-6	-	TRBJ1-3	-	TGTGCCAGCAGTCAGGGGTCTGGAAACACCATATATTTT	CASSQGSGNTIYF
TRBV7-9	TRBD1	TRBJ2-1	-	TGTGCCAGCAGCTTATCGGGACAGGGGAGGGCCTACAATGAGCAGTTCTTC	CASSLSGQGRAYNEQFF
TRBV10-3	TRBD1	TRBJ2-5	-	TGTGCCATCAGTGGGTCAAACAGGGGTAACGTCCAAGAGACCCAGTACTTC	CAISGSNRGNVQETQYF
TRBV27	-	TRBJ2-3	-	TGTGCCAGCAGCCGAGGACAGTTCACAGATACGCAGTATTTT	CASSRGQFTDTQYF
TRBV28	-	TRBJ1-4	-	TGTGCCAGCAATGTTCAGGGTAAAAAACTGTTTTTT	CASNVQGKKLFF
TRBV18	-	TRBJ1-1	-	TGTGCCAGCTCACCACAAGTCCGCCAGGTGAACACTGAAGCTTTCTTT	CASSPQVRQVNTEAFF
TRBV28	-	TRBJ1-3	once	TGTGCCAGCAGACGAGCAGGAGAGGGTGGAAACACCATATATTTT	CASRRAGEGGNTIYF
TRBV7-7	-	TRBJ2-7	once	TGTGCCAGCAGCTTAGATGCGTTGGCCTACGAGCAGTACTTC	CASSLDALAYEQYF